This T cell receptor beta chain emerged from a study of blood T cell repertoires in COVID-19. Study details: The study drew acute and convalescent COVID-19 samples from the United States, Italy and Spain. The analysed material was cDNA or gDNA that came from T cells, B-cell-depleted T cells, or PBMCs.

In the authors' methods: From reference gene primer amplification, estimates of nucleated cell counts were derived. TCRdb keeps only in-frame clones here, not all; method: immunoSEQ multiplex PCR. V and J calls and clone size are as listed in that table; D and trimming were resolved from the DNA. The sample records 85,000 to 100,000 clones, 70% to 90% being singletons. Germline CDR1 and CDR2: MNHNS and SASEGT. This CDR3 spans 15 amino acids. Trimming shortened V by 2 bases and J by 3 bases, and 14 bases separated the two germline ends. The clonotype originates from a woman in her sixties in a cohort sampled during active or convalescent COVID-19. The sequencing input was peripheral blood. This rearrangement joins TRBV6-1 to TRBJ2-7; D not resolved. The CDR3 DNA sequence: TGTGCCAGCAGTGAACTATCTACAGCCTACTACGAGCAGTACTTC. It encodes CASSELSTAYYEQYF.